The present TCR beta chain was sequenced within a study of cytomegalovirus exposure and HLA in healthy donors. Per the germline V gene, CDR1 is MNHEY and CDR2 is SVGAGI. The CDR3 is 16 amino acids. The V end was cut by 4 bases, the J end by 9 bases, with 24 bases between. PCR involved 60 Vbeta and 13 Jbeta primers. Assay used: immunoSEQ multiplex PCR; TCRdb lists only in-frame clones, some missing. The sample yields 200,000 to 250,000 clones, about 70% seen once. V usage is TRBV6-5 and J usage is TRBJ1-1, with D maybe TRBD1 (5 bases). The sequenced sample was PBMCs. The TCR sequence derives from a man between 35 and 55 years old in good health and CMV-seropositive. CDR3 coding DNA: TGTGCCAGCAGTTCCTCCTCGGGACGAGCCCGGGGGAAAGCTTTCTTT. Encoded protein: CASSSSSGRARGKAFF.